A selection of T cell receptor beta chains follows, all from one sample in a study of PD-1 blockade in classical Hodgkin lymphoma. The repertoire was sequenced with immunoSEQ multiplex PCR; TCRdb's copy has only in-frame clones and lacks some. The top ten clones hold 4.5% to 6% of a sample with approximately 45,000 clones, around 90% of them seen once. The sample consisted of peripheral blood mononuclear cells (PBMCs). All receptors come from a human donor with classical Hodgkin lymphoma. CDR3s include the opening cysteine and the closing phenylalanine or tryptophan. A D gene is named only where the DNA matches it firmly. Clone size is shown for a subset of rows, as once, few, many or a class of expanded clone.

v_call	j_call	clone_size	d_call	cdr3_aa	cdr3_nt
TRBV27	TRBJ2-3	NA	NA	CASSLSPAEDYTQYF	TGTGCCAGCAGTTTATCGCCAGCGGAAGACTATACGCAGTATTTT
TRBV7-8	TRBJ2-1	NA	TRBD2	CASSTSGRNWNEQFF	TGTGCCAGCAGCACTAGCGGGAGGAATTGGAATGAGCAGTTCTTC
TRBV5-4	TRBJ1-2	NA	NA	CASSADRASLGGYTF	TGTGCCAGCAGCGCCGATCGGGCGAGTTTAGGTGGCTACACCTTC
TRBV25-1	TRBJ2-2	NA	TRBD2	CASSRLAGGTGELFF	TGTGCCAGCAGTCGACTAGCGGGAGGCACCGGGGAGCTGTTTTTT
TRBV10-2	TRBJ2-3	NA	NA	CASSESSGGSTDTQYF	TGCGCCAGCAGTGAGTCGTCTGGCGGGAGCACAGATACGCAGTATTTT
TRBV7-6	TRBJ2-2	once	TRBD1	CASSLVRDRGLTGELFF	TGTGCCAGCAGCTTAGTTCGGGACAGGGGTTTAACCGGGGAGCTGTTTTTT
TRBV2	TRBJ2-1	NA	TRBD1	CASSPRPGQQLNEQFF	TGTGCCAGCAGTCCCAGACCGGGACAGCAACTCAATGAGCAGTTCTTC
TRBV15	TRBJ1-1	NA	NA	CATSAGPGQSTEAFF	TGTGCCACCAGCGCTGGACCGGGACAATCCACTGAAGCTTTCTTT
TRBV5-6	TRBJ1-5	NA	NA	CASSKGDFSNQPQHF	TGTGCCAGCAGTAAAGGGGATTTTAGCAATCAGCCCCAGCATTTT
TRBV5-8	TRBJ2-3	NA	NA	CASSLWGTTGTDTQYF	TGTGCCAGCAGCTTGTGGGGGACCACCGGCACAGATACGCAGTATTTT
TRBV11-2	TRBJ2-1	NA	TRBD2	CASSLGRASGRWDNEQFF	TGTGCCAGCAGCTTGGGTCGCGCTAGCGGGAGGTGGGACAATGAGCAGTTCTTC
TRBV11-2	TRBJ2-7	NA	NA	CASSLGFPHEQYF	TGTGCCAGCAGCTTAGGCTTCCCCCACGAGCAGTACTTC
TRBV7-2	TRBJ2-3	NA	NA	CASSYDPDTRGDTQYF	TGTGCCAGCAGCTACGACCCGGACACGCGGGGAGATACGCAGTATTTT
TRBV5-4	TRBJ1-2	NA	TRBD1	CASSSGQGNGYTF	TGTGCCAGCAGCTCGGGACAGGGGAATGGCTACACCTTC
TRBV5-1	TRBJ2-2	NA	TRBD2	CASSAGLAGEKTGELFF	TGCGCCAGCAGCGCCGGACTAGCGGGAGAGAAAACCGGGGAGCTGTTTTTT
TRBV28	TRBJ2-5	NA	NA	CASSSLQYQETQYF	TGTGCCAGCAGTTCCCTTCAGTACCAAGAGACCCAGTACTTC
TRBV5-1	TRBJ1-1	NA	NA	CASSFSGGTEAFF	TGCGCCAGCAGCTTCTCGGGGGGGACTGAAGCTTTCTTT
TRBV18	TRBJ2-1	NA	TRBD2	CASSSTSGGANEQFF	TGTGCCAGCTCATCCACTAGCGGAGGCGCCAATGAGCAGTTCTTC
TRBV28	TRBJ1-5	NA	NA	CASSLYGGQDQPQHF	TGTGCCAGCAGTTTATACGGGGGCCAGGATCAGCCCCAGCATTTT
TRBV28	TRBJ2-2	NA	NA	CASRGSNTGELFF	TGTGCCAGCAGGGGATCGAACACCGGGGAGCTGTTTTTT
TRBV28	TRBJ1-4	NA	NA	CASSLTGEGDELFF	TGTGCCAGCAGTTTAACCGGGGAGGGTGACGAACTGTTTTTT
TRBV5-4	TRBJ1-1	few	NA	CASSRGNTEAFF	TGTGCCAGCTCCCGGGGGAACACTGAAGCTTTCTTT
TRBV10-3	TRBJ2-5	NA	NA	CAISESTSYQETQYF	TGTGCCATCAGTGAGTCGACATCGTACCAAGAGACCCAGTACTTC
TRBV10-3	TRBJ1-2	NA	NA	CAISETRTEYGYTF	TGTGCCATCAGTGAGACCAGGACAGAGTATGGCTACACCTTC